A selection of T cell receptor beta chains follows, all from one sample in a study of T cells after yellow fever vaccination. Each CDR3 protein is one row after TCRdb ran MiXCR on the 5' RACE reads. The sample yields some 320,000 distinct CDR3 sequences, 8.7% seen once. Here the sequenced sample was CD4+ T cells sorted from PBMCs, taken 5 days after the yellow fever booster vaccination. The receptors were sampled from a man aged 18-30 years who received the YFV17D yellow fever vaccine. The CDR3 runs from the conserved cysteine through the conserved F or W. The D gene is left open where the match is weak. For some rows the clone size is stated as once, few or many, or as a class when expanded; others skip it.

cdr3_aa cdr3_nt clone_size j_call v_call d_call
CASSFGGLNTGELFF TGTGCCAGCAGCTTCGGGGGGTTGAACACCGGGGAGCTGTTTTTT . TRBJ2-2 TRBV5-5 TRBD2
CASSLGPPEDTEAFF TGTGCCAGCAGCTTAGGGCCCCCCGAAGACACTGAAGCTTTCTTT . TRBJ1-1 TRBV11-1 .
CASSFGERPYNSPLHF TGTGCCAGCAGCTTTGGGGAAAGGCCCTATAATTCACCCCTCCACTTT few TRBJ1-6 TRBV7-2 .
CASRTVYNEQFF TGTGCCAGCAGAACTGTGTACAATGAGCAGTTCTTC few TRBJ2-1 TRBV6-5 .
CASSTGGVGYTF TGTGCCAGCAGTACAGGGGGAGTAGGCTACACCTTC few TRBJ1-2 TRBV6-1 TRBD1
CASSQNQGRGLNSPLHF TGTGCCAGCAGCCAAAATCAGGGGAGAGGTCTGAATTCACCCCTCCACTTT few TRBJ1-6 TRBV7-8 .
CAGDREGVGELFF TGTGCCGGGGATCGTGAGGGCGTCGGGGAGCTGTTTTTT many TRBJ2-2 TRBV30 .
CASSIAQGGPTDTQYF TGTGCCAGTAGTATAGCCCAGGGCGGTCCCACAGATACGCAGTATTTT . TRBJ2-3 TRBV19 .
CSARDRRAMRTEAFF TGCAGTGCTAGAGATCGGAGGGCAATGAGGACTGAAGCTTTCTTT . TRBJ1-1 TRBV20-1 .
CAISETGLAFF TGTGCCATCAGTGAGACTGGGTTAGCTTTCTTT many TRBJ1-1 TRBV10-3 .
CASSSRDKLGTDTQYF TGTGCCAGCAGTAGCCGGGACAAGTTAGGCACAGATACGCAGTATTTT many TRBJ2-3 TRBV5-6 .
CASRHRGRMNTEAFF TGTGCCAGTAGGCACAGGGGCAGGATGAACACTGAAGCTTTCTTT . TRBJ1-1 TRBV19 TRBD1
CASSLDGTGHGYTF TGTGCCAGCAGCTTAGACGGGACAGGCCATGGCTACACCTTC . TRBJ1-2 TRBV7-8 TRBD1
CASSLFTAETQYF TGTGCCAGCAGCTTGTTTACAGCCGAGACCCAGTACTTC . TRBJ2-5 TRBV5-6 .
CASSLGQVGEAFF TGTGCCAGCAGCCTAGGACAGGTGGGTGAAGCTTTCTTT many TRBJ1-1 TRBV7-3 TRBD1
CASSEAFSGNTIYF TGCGCCAGCTCCGAAGCTTTCTCTGGAAACACCATATATTTT . TRBJ1-3 TRBV5-1 .
CASSQEPGQGVTKNIQYF TGCGCCAGCAGCCAAGAGCCGGGACAGGGTGTTACCAAAAACATTCAGTACTTC . TRBJ2-4 TRBV4-1 TRBD1
CASSFYNGGPSTDTQYF TGCGCCAGCAGCTTTTATAACGGGGGCCCTAGCACAGATACGCAGTATTTT many TRBJ2-3 TRBV5-1 .
CASSGQNYGYTF TGTGCCAGCAGCGGGCAGAACTATGGCTACACCTTC many TRBJ1-2 TRBV7-8 .
CSASRGRRSYSPLHF TGCAGTGCTAGTAGGGGGCGTCGGTCCTATTCACCCCTCCACTTT . TRBJ1-6 TRBV20-1 TRBD1
CASSPGGSANSPLHF TGTGCCAGCAGTCCAGGTGGTAGCGCGAATTCACCCCTCCACTTT . TRBJ1-6 TRBV12-3/TRBV12-4 .
CASSVNPTNYGYTF TGTGCCAGCAGCGTAAATCCAACTAACTATGGCTACACCTTC few TRBJ1-2 TRBV7-3 .
CASSFSLKTAGGNNEQFF TGTGCCAGCAGCTTTTCCCTTAAGACGGCGGGGGGGAACAATGAGCAGTTCTTC few TRBJ2-1 TRBV7-6 TRBD2
CASSPGARGRTDTQYF TGCGCCAGCAGCCCGGGGGCCAGGGGGCGGACAGATACGCAGTATTTT . TRBJ2-3 TRBV5-1 TRBD1
CASSFSGGTGWADTQYF TGTGCCAGCAGCTTTAGCGGGGGGACAGGGTGGGCAGATACGCAGTATTTT few TRBJ2-3 TRBV7-2 .
CASSPGPDRGLHGYTF TGTGCCAGCAGCCCCGGACCTGACAGGGGGCTGCATGGCTACACCTTC . TRBJ1-2 TRBV14 TRBD1
CASSGLPDTEAFF TGTGCCAGCAGCGGTCTTCCGGACACTGAAGCTTTCTTT few TRBJ1-1 TRBV7-3 .
CATSIRDPTDTQYF TGTGCCACCAGCATACGGGACCCCACAGATACGCAGTATTTT few TRBJ2-3 TRBV15 .
CASSRPSGSTDTQYF TGCGCCAGCAGTAGGCCTAGCGGATCCACAGATACGCAGTATTTT . TRBJ2-3 TRBV10-2 TRBD2
CSARDEGGNQPQHF TGCAGTGCTAGAGATGAAGGGGGCAATCAGCCCCAGCATTTT few TRBJ1-5 TRBV20-1 .
CASSPLLGAGETQYF TGTGCCAGCAGTCCCCTACTGGGGGCGGGAGAGACCCAGTACTTC few TRBJ2-5 TRBV12-3/TRBV12-4 .
CASSLGASKGRDTQYF TGTGCCAGCAGCTTAGGGGCTTCTAAAGGTCGAGATACGCAGTATTTT . TRBJ2-3 TRBV7-9 .
CSAPSGAETQYF TGCAGTGCCCCCTCAGGGGCAGAGACCCAGTACTTC . TRBJ2-5 TRBV20-1 .
CASSPGTGDPYEQYF TGTGCCAGCAGCCCCGGGACTGGGGACCCCTACGAGCAGTACTTC many TRBJ2-7 TRBV4-2 .
CASSSQPTEETEAFF TGCGCCAGCAGCTCTCAGCCGACAGAGGAGACTGAAGCTTTCTTT few TRBJ1-1 TRBV5-1 .
CASSQWSSGNTIYF TGCGCCAGCAGCCAATGGTCATCTGGAAACACCATATATTTT many TRBJ1-3 TRBV4-3 .
CAPGPCVYTGELFF TGTGCCCCCGGCCCGTGTGTCTACACCGGGGAGCTGTTTTTT . TRBJ2-2 TRBV5-4 .
CASSLAIQGTGPEETQYF TGTGCCAGCAGCTTAGCGATACAGGGTACAGGACCCGAAGAGACCCAGTACTTC few TRBJ2-5 TRBV7-2 .
CASSLGPVQETQYF TGTGCTAGCAGCTTAGGTCCAGTCCAAGAGACCCAGTACTTC . TRBJ2-5 TRBV7-7 .
CASSLGVSNTGELFF TGCGCCAGCAGCTTGGGGGTATCAAACACCGGGGAGCTGTTTTTT many TRBJ2-2 TRBV5-1 .
CASSLAGSGSEQYF TGTGCCAGCAGCTTGGCCGGTTCAGGGAGCGAGCAGTACTTC few TRBJ2-7 TRBV5-6 .
CASSPLSGVSDTQYF TGTGCCAGCTCACCCTTGAGCGGGGTGTCAGATACGCAGTATTTT few TRBJ2-3 TRBV18 TRBD2
CSATGGHQNIQYF TGCAGTGCCACAGGGGGCCACCAAAACATTCAGTACTTC many TRBJ2-4 TRBV20-1 TRBD1
CASSLRGSEAFF TGTGCCAGCAGTTTACGAGGCTCTGAAGCTTTCTTT many TRBJ1-1 TRBV12-3/TRBV12-4 .
CASSPHDRTVLNTGELFF TGTGCCAGCAGCCCACATGATCGGACGGTCCTGAACACCGGGGAGCTGTTTTTT few TRBJ2-2 TRBV11-3 .